The entry below gives a single T cell receptor (beta chain) sequence along with its context. This sample stems from a study of blood T cell repertoires in COVID-19. The V gene's germline CDR1 is LGHNA and CDR2 YNFKEQ. The CDR3 totals 13 residues. Trimming left V 4 bases short and J 3 bases short, with 7 bases between. In the authors' methods: Researchers report that nucleated cell counts were estimated from reference gene primer amplification. Generated by immunoSEQ multiplex PCR, the TCRdb table keeps only in-frame clones and is missing some. Clonal size and the V and J genes are those of that table, whereas D and trimming came from the DNA. The sample has 200,000 to 300,000 clones; 85% are singletons.

The origin of this receptor is a woman in her sixties or seventies with active or convalescent COVID-19. The chain carries TRBV4-2 and TRBJ1-3; D gene uncertain. Sequencing was carried out using peripheral blood. For the CDR3, the DNA is TGTGCCAGCAGCCTGCTTAGTGGAAACACCATATATTTT. This encodes CASSLLSGNTIYF.